The rows below give T cell receptor beta chains drawn from one sample of a study of T cells after yellow fever vaccination. One entry per CDR3 protein results from TCRdb running MiXCR on the 5' RACE reads. The sample comprises 500,000 to 650,000 distinct CDR3 sequences, approximately 13% of which are singletons, and 15% rests with the top ten. Material: PBMCs, obtained on the day of the yellow fever booster vaccination. These receptor sequences come from a man aged 25 to 40 who received the YFV17D yellow fever vaccine. The conserved cysteine and the conserved F or W are not part of the CDR3 here. Fields, in order: V gene, J gene, CDR3 protein.

TRBV29-1,TRBJ2-3,SSFTGTISDTQY
TRBV7-6,TRBJ1-4,ASSLGAKSPAELF
TRBV27,TRBJ1-1,ASRRSMNTEAF
TRBV2,TRBJ2-1,ASSGRLAGVSYNEQF
TRBV29-1,TRBJ1-1,SVEGGDTEAF
TRBV5-1,TRBJ2-7,ASSLVGGKAYEQY
TRBV28,TRBJ1-2,ASSLGVAALVVDGYT
TRBV7-6,TRBJ2-5,ASSLGQRNYETQY
TRBV13,TRBJ2-1,ASSLYGTSSPRGDEQF
TRBV9,TRBJ2-7,ASSVTTSDYEQY
TRBV20-1,TRBJ2-7,SASPGARVEQY
TRBV5-5,TRBJ2-1,ASSLSLGGVYNEQF
TRBV7-8,TRBJ2-3,ASSSHLLNTQY
TRBV27,TRBJ2-7,ASKVGPHSYEQY
TRBV27,TRBJ2-2,ASSLSLGVGTGELF
TRBV3-1,TRBJ1-1,ASSPDGETEAF
TRBV18,TRBJ2-7,ASSDGRGYEQY
TRBV5-4,TRBJ1-1,ASSWEGRGNTEAF
TRBV3-1,TRBJ2-7,ASSQSAGGFYEQY
TRBV6-1,TRBJ1-5,ASRDGPNQPQH
TRBV6-4,TRBJ1-5,ASWTDNQPQH
TRBV7-2,TRBJ2-2,ASSLGDRVYTGELF
TRBV12-3/TRBV12-4,TRBJ1-1,ASSWTVWGDGAF
TRBV30,TRBJ2-3,ACQGTSPEGRTQY
TRBV27,TRBJ2-7,ASSRWTGPYEQY
TRBV20-1,TRBJ2-1,SATGVVSGDEQF
TRBV20-1,TRBJ2-3,SAPAEDTDTQY
TRBV9,TRBJ2-1,ASSVGTTNEQF
TRBV5-6,TRBJ1-4,ASSWQGGQEKLF
TRBV15,TRBJ1-5,ATSRARGTKTKPQH
TRBV3-1,TRBJ2-1,ASSQILAGGPYNEQF
TRBV9,TRBJ1-4,ASSVGTVREKLF
TRBV3-1,TRBJ2-7,ASSREGRGQY
TRBV20-1,TRBJ1-1,SARPSATEAF
TRBV12-3/TRBV12-4,TRBJ1-1,ASSMGGGRYFAEAF
TRBV28,TRBJ2-3,ASTLRGLARPNTQY
TRBV7-8,TRBJ1-2,ASSPVWVQGFGYT
TRBV20-1,TRBJ2-2,SAETISGATGELF
TRBV10-2,TRBJ1-6,ASSQQGPNSPLH
TRBV2,TRBJ1-3,ASRRQGSGNTIY
TRBV7-3,TRBJ2-1,ASSNSGRTYNEQF
TRBV9,TRBJ2-5,ASSPLRGTQETQY
TRBV7-8,TRBJ1-1,ASSLTGAPGAEAF
TRBV6-5,TRBJ2-3,ASSYIASGSTDTQY
TRBV28,TRBJ2-7,ASEAGAANSYEQY
TRBV5-1,TRBJ2-3,ASSPRPDTDTQY
TRBV12-3/TRBV12-4,TRBJ1-1,ASSLFGGTEAF
TRBV7-6,TRBJ2-1,ASSSEVAGGRNEQF